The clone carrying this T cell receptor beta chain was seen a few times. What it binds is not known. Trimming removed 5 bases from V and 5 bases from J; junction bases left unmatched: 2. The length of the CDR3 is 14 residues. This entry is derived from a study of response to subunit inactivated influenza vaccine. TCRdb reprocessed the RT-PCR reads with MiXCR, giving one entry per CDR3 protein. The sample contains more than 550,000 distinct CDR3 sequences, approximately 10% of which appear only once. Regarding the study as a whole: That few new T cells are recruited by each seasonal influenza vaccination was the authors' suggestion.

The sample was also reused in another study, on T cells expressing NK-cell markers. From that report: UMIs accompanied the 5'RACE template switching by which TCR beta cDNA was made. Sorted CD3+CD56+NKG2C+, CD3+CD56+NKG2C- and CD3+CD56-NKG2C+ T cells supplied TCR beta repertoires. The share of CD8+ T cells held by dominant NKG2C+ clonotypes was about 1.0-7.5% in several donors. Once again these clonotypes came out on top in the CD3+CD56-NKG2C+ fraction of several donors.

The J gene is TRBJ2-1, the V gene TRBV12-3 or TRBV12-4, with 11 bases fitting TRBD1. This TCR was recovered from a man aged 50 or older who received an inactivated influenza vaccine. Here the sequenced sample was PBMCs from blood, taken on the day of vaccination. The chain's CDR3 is CASSPGQGDNEQFF. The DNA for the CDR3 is TGTGCCAGCAGTCCGGGACAGGGGGACAATGAGCAGTTCTTC.